This T cell receptor (beta chain) was sequenced during a study of preoperative IRX-2 immunotherapy in early breast cancer. Treatment: preoperative locoregional IRX-2 cytokine immunotherapy. Profiling relied on immunoSEQ multiplex PCR, and the TCRdb table lists in-frame clones only, not all of them. The profile shows 23,000 or so clones, 80% to 90% of them singletons. The sequences come from tumor tissue, collected after IRX-2 immunotherapy. The sequence derives from a human donor with breast cancer.

The CDR3 coding sequence is TGTGCCAGTAAACTCCAGACAGGAAACTATGGCTACACCTTC. Protein sequence: CASKLQTGNYGYTF. This sequence joins TRBV19 and TRBJ1-2, with D possibly being TRBD1 (6 bases). This CDR3 spans 14 amino acids. Germline values: CDR1 LNHDA, CDR2 SQIVND (reference sequence). V lost 7 bases and J 2 bases, leaving 14 bases between the germline ends.